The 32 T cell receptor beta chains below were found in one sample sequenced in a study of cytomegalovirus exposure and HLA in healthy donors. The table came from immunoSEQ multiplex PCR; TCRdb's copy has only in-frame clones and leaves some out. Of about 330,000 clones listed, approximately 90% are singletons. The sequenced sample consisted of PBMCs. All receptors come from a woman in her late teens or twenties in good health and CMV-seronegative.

This chain's CDR3 is CASSTPSGTGFKDTQYF. CDR3 DNA: TGTGCCAGTAGTACACCCTCCGGGACAGGGTTTAAAGATACGCAGTATTTT. This chain joins TRBV19 and TRBJ2-3; 9 bases match TRBD1. The CDR3 has 17 amino acids. V lost 4 bases, J lost 5 bases, and 13 bases stayed unmatched. CDR1 is LNHDA, CDR2 SQIVND, per germline (reference sequence).

The CDR3 here is CASSLEARGRETQYF. CDR3 nucleotides: TGTGCCAGCAGCTTAGAGGCCAGGGGCAGGGAGACCCAGTACTTC. The chain couples TRBV7-6 to TRBJ2-5; D perhaps matches TRBD1 (6 bases). This CDR3 has 15 amino acids. Germline V lookup: CDR1 SGHVS, CDR2 FNYEAQ. V was pared by 1 base and J by 5 bases, with 14 bases between.

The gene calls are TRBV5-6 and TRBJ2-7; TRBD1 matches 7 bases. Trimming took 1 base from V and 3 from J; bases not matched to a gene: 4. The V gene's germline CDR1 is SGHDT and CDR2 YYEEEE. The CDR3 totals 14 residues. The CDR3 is CASSLSPGGYEQYF. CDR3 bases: TGTGCCAGCAGCTTGTCGCCAGGGGGCTACGAGCAGTACTTC.

CDR3 in amino acids: CASSYSLYGSYEQYF. DNA of the CDR3: TGTGCCAGCAGTTACTCGCTTTACGGCTCCTACGAGCAGTACTTC. This sequence joins TRBV6-5 and TRBJ2-7, with unresolved D. The germline gives CDR1 MNHEY, CDR2 SVGAGI. Trimming cost V 0 bases and J 0 bases, with 9 bases left between them. This CDR3 region has 15 residues.

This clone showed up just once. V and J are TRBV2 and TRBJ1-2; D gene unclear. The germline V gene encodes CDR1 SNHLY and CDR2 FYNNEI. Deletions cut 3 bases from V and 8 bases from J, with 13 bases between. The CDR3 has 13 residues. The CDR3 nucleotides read TGTGCCAGCAGTGACGGAGGGTTTGGAGGCTACACCTTC. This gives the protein CASSDGGFGGYTF.

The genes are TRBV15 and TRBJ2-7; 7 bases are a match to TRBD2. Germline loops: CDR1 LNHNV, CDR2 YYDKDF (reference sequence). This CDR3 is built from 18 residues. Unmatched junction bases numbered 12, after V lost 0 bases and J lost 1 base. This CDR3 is CATSRDLGLADGSYEQYF. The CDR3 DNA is TGTGCCACCAGCAGAGACTTGGGGCTAGCGGACGGTTCCTACGAGCAGTACTTC.

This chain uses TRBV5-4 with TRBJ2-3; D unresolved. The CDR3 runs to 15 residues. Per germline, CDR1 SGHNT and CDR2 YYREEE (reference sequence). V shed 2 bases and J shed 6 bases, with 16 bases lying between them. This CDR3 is CASSLPPLHTDTQYF. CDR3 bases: TGTGCCAGCAGCTTACCTCCTCTCCACACGGATACGCAGTATTTT. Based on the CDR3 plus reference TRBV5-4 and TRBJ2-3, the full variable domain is ETGVTQSPTHLIKTRGQQVTLRCSSQSGHNTVSWYQQALGQGPQFIFQYYREEENGRGNFPPRFSGLQFPNYSSELNVNALELDDSALYLCASSLPPLHTDTQYFGPGTRLTVL.

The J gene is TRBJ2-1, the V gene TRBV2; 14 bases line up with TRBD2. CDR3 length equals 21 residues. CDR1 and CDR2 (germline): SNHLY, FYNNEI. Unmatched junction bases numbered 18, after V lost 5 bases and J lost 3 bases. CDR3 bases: TGTGCCAGCAGTCCAAAGGCCTCCGGGACTAGCGGGAGAATTGACTACAATGAGCAGTTCTTC. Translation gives CASSPKASGTSGRIDYNEQFF.

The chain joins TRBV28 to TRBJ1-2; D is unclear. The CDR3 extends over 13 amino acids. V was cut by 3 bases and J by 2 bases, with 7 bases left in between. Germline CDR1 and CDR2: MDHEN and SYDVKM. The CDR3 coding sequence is TGTGCCAGCAGTTTCCGGTTCAACTATGGCTACACCTTC. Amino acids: CASSFRFNYGYTF.

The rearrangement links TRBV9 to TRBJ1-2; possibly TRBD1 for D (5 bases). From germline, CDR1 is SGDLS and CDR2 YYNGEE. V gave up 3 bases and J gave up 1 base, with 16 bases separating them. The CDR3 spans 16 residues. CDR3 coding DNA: TGTGCCAGCAGCGCACCCCCCGGGGGTATTAACTATGGCTACACCTTC. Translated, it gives CASSAPPGGINYGYTF. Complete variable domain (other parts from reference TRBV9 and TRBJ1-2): DSGVTQTPKHLITATGQRVTLRCSPRSGDLSVYWYQQSLDQGLQFLIQYYNGEERAKGNILERFSAQQFPDLHSELNLSSLELGDSALYFCASSAPPGGINYGYTFGSGTRLTVV.

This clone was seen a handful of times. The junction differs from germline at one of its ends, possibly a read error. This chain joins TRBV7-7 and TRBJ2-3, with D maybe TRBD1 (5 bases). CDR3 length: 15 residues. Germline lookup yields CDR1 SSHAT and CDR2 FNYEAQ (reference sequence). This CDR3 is CASSPDRSSTDTQYF. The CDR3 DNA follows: TGTGCTAGCAGCCCCGACAGAAGTAGCACAGATACGCAGTATTTT.

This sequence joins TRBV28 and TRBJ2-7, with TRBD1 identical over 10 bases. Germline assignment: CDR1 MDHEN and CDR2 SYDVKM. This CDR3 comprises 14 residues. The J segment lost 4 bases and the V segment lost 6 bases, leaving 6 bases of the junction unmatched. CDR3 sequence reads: CASSIDRGPYEQYF. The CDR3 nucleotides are TGTGCCAGCAGCATCGACAGGGGGCCGTACGAGCAGTACTTC.

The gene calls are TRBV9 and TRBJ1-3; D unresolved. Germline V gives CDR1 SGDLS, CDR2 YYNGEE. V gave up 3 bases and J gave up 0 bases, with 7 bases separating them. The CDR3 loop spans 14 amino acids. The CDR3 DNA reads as TGTGCCAGCAGCGGACGGAGCTCTGGAAACACCATATATTTT. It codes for CASSGRSSGNTIYF.

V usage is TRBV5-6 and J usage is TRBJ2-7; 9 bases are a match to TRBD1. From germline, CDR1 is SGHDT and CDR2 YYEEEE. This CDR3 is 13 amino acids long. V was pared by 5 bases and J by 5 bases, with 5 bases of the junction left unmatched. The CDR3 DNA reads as TGTGCCAGCAGGAAGGACAGGGGCCACGAGCAGTACTTC. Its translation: CASRKDRGHEQYF.

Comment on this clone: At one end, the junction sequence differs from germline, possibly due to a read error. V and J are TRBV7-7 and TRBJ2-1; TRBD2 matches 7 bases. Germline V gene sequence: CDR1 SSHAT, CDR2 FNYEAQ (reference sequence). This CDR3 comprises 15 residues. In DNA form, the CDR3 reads TGTGCTAGCAGCTGGGGGGAGGGAGGCCTAAATGAGCAGTTCTTC. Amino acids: CASSWGEGGLNEQFF. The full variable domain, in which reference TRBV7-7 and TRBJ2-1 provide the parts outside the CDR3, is GAGVSQSPRYKVTKRGQDVTLRCDPISSHATLYWYQQALGQGPEFLTYFNYEAQPDKSGLPSDRFSAERPEGSISTLTIQRTEQRDSAMYRCASSWGEGGLNEQFFGPGTRLTVL.

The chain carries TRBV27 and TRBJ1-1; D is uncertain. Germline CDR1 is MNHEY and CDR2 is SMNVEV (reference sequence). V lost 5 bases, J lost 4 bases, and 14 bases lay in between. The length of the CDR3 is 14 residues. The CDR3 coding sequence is TGTGCCAGCAGTGAGGAGGGCTTGAGCACTGAAGCTTTCTTT. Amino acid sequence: CASSEEGLSTEAFF.

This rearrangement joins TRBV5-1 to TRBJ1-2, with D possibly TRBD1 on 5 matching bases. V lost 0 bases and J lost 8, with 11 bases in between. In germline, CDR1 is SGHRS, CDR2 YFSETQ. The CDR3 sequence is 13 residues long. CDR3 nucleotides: TGCGCCAGCAGCTTGGATAGGGGAAAAGGCTACACCTTC. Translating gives CASSLDRGKGYTF.

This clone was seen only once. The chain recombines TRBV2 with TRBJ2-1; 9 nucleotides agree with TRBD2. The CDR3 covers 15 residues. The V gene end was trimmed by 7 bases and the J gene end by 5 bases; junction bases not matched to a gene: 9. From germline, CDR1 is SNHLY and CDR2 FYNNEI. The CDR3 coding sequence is TGTGCCAGCACCAAAAGGGTAGCGGGAGACAATGAGCAGTTCTTC. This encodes CASTKRVAGDNEQFF.

CDR3 residues: CASSLTEGDEQYF. The CDR3, as DNA: TGTGCCAGCAGCTTAACTGAGGGAGACGAGCAGTACTTC. The genes are TRBV7-2 and TRBJ2-7; a possible D gene is TRBD2 (5 bases). V shed 2 bases and J shed 5 bases, with 10 bases lying between them. This CDR3 has 13 amino acids. In germline, CDR1 is SGHTA, CDR2 FQGNSA.

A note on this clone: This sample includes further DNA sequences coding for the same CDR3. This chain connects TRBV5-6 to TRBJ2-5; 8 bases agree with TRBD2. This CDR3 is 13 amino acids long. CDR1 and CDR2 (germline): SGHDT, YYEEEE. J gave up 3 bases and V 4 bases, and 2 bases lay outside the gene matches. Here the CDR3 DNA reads TGTGCCAGCAGCCTGGGACTAGAAGAGACCCAGTACTTC. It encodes CASSLGLEETQYF.

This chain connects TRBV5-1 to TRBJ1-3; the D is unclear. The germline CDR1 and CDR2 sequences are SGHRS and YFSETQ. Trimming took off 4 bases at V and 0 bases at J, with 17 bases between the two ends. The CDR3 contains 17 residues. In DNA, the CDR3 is TGCGCCAGCAGCCCAACGGGTGGGTTGGACTCTGGAAACACCATATATTTT. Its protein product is CASSPTGGLDSGNTIYF.

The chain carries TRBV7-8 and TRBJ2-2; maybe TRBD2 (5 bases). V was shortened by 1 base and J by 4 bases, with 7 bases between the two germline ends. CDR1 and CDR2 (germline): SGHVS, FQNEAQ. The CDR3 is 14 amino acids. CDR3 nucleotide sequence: TGTGCCAGCAGCTTAGGGAGGCGCACCGGGGAGCTGTTTTTT. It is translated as CASSLGRRTGELFF. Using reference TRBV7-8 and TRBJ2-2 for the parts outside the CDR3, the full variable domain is GAGVSQSPRYKVAKRGQDVALRCDPISGHVSLFWYQQALGQGPEFLTYFQNEAQLDKSGLPSDRFFAERPEGSVSTLKIQRTQQEDSAVYLCASSLGRRTGELFFGEGSRLTVL.

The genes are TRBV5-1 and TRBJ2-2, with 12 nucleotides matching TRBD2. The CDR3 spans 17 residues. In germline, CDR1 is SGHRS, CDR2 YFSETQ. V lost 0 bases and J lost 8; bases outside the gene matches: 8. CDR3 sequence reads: CASSLVPLAGGQGELFF. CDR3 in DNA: TGCGCCAGCAGCTTGGTCCCGCTAGCGGGAGGGCAGGGGGAGCTGTTTTTT.

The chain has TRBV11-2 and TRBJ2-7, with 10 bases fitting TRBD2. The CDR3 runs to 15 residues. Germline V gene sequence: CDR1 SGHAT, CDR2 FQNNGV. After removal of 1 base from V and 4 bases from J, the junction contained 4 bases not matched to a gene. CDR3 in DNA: TGTGCCAGCAGCTTAGGGACTAGCGGCACATACGAGCAGTACTTC. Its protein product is CASSLGTSGTYEQYF.

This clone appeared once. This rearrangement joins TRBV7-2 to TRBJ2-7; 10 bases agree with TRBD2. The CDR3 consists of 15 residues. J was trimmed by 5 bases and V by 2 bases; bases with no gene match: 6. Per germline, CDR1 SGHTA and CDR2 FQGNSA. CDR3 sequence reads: CASSLQPGLADEQYF. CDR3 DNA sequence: TGTGCCAGCAGCTTACAACCCGGACTAGCGGACGAGCAGTACTTC.

The DNA of the CDR3 is TGTGCCAGCAGTAAAGGACTAGCGGGAGACAATGAGCAGTTCTTC. Its protein is CASSKGLAGDNEQFF. The chain carries TRBV25-1 and TRBJ2-1, with 13 positions matching TRBD2. Germline V gives CDR1 MGHDK, CDR2 SYGVNS. The CDR3 loop spans 15 amino acids. The junction had 3 bases not matched to a gene; V was cut back by 5 bases and J by 5 bases.

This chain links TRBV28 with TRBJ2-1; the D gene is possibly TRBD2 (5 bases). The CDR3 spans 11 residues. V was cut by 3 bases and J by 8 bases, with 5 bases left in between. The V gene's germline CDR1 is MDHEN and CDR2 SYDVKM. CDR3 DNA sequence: TGTGCCAGCAGTTTCGGGGATGAGCAGTTCTTC. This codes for CASSFGDEQFF.

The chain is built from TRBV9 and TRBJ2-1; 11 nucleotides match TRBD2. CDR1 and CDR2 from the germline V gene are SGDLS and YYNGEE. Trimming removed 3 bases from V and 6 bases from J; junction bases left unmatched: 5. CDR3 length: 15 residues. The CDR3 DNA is TGTGCCAGCAGCGCGATAGCGGGAGGGGGCAATGAGCAGTTCTTC. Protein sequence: CASSAIAGGGNEQFF.

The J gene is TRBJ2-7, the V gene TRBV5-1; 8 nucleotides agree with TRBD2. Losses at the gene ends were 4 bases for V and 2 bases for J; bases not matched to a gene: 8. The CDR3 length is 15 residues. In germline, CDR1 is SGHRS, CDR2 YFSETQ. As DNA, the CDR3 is TGCGCCAGCAGCCCGGTGGTGCGGGAGGCCTACGAGCAGTACTTC. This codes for CASSPVVREAYEQYF.

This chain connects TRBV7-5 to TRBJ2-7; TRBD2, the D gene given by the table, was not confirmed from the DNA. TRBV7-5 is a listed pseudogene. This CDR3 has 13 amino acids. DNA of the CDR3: TGTGTCAGACCTATTCGGGGAGCCTACGAGCAGTACTTC. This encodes CVRPIRGAYEQYF.

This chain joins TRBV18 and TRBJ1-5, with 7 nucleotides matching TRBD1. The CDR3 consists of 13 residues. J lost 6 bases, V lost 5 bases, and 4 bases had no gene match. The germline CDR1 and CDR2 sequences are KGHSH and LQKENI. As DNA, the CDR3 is TGTGCCAGCTCATCCGACAGGGCTCAGCCCCAGCATTTT. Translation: CASSSDRAQPQHF.

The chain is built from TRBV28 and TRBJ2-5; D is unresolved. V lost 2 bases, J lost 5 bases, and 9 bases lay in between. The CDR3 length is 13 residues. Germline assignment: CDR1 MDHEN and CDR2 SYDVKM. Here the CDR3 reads CASSLNFVETQYF. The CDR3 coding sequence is TGTGCCAGCAGTTTAAACTTCGTGGAGACCCAGTACTTC.